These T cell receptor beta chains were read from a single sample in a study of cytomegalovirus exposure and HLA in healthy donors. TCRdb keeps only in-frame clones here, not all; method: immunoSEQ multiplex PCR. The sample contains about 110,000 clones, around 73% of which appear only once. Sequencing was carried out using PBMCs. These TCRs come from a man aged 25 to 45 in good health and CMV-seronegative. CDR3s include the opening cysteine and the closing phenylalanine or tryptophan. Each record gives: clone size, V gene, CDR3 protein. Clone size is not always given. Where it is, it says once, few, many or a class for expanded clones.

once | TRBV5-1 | CASSFLGAESGELFF
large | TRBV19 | CASSQTSGDYNEQFF
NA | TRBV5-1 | CASSLDSGANQPQHF
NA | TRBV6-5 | CASSYRDRGPVAEAFF
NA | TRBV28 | CASSRQGYEQYF
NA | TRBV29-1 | CSVSSGRAGTQYF
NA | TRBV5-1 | CASSLRRQGATYEQYF
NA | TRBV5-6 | CASSPDFTDTQYF
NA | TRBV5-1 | CASSGQGTDTQYF
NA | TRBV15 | CATSSSWSGGWSGEETQYF
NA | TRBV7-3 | CASSLGTSGQQFF
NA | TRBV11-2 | CASSLAWDSSDTQYF
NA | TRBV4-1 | CASSRNGDKIGGYTF
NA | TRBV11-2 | CASTRGAGGSTDTQYF
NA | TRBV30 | CAWSSRVGEQFF
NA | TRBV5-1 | CATRRGQGAYNEQFF
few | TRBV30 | CAWSSFKGTGWRYTF
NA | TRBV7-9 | CASSLSAGSYEQYF
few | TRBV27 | CASSLQGLNNEQFF
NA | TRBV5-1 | CASSLGSNEQFF
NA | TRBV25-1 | CASTRTGAVETQYF
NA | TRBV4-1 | CASSQDPTGPRADTQYF
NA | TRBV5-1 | CASSYGQGGNEQFF
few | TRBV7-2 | CASSLQGWTSRDYEQYF
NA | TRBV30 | CAWSVKQGDTEAFF
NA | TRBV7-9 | CSSSPETGGPKNIQYF
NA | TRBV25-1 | CASSAPNQPQHF
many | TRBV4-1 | CASSQASGGVDRAQHF
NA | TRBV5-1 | CASSLEQNTEAFF
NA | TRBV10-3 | CAISESGGSSYNEQFF
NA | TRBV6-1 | CASSEDRLAHEQFF
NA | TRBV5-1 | CASSEGLSVAGANVLTF
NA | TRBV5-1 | CASSSTGRSQTEAFF
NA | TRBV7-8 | CASSFFLGNDEQFF
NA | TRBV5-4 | CASSSRSGSSGDQPQHF
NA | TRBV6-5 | CASSADLLQGTKAFF
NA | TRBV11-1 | CASSSGGGQGFF
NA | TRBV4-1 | CASSQDGAESYEQYF
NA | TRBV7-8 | CASSFISEDGYTF
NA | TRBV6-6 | CAVSTGANVLTF
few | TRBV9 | CASSYGLAVTTDTQYF
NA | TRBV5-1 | CASSLGQGMSETQYF
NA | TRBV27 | CASRWDTSSTDTQYF
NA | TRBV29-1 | CSAMTGAGNTIYF
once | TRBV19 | CASTPGPASYEQYF
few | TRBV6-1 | CASSESPGNEKLFF
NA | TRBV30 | CAWSVGVYRGQRSNYGYTF
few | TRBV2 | CASRGQGLAGLSTDTQYF
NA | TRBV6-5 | CASSQQGAETEAFF
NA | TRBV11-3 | CASSQRGVGNTIYF
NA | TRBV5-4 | CASSLGRQGQNYGYTF
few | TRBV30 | CAWTSSSGTEAFF
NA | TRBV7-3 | CASSLTRGGEQYF
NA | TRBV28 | CASSLQAENQPQHF